The source of this T cell receptor beta chain is a study of cytomegalovirus exposure and HLA in healthy donors (dated by TCRdb to about 2017). Regarding the research as a whole: In an earlier analysis of approximately 640 of the donors, 276 Gb of sequence data and 90 million to 120 million unique TCR beta sequences from roughly 180 million T cells were reported. Of the roughly 400 genotyped donors, roughly 76% were placed in the genetic ancestry cluster associated with self-reported Caucasian donors. A later analysis re-examined previously published TCR beta repertoires from more than 650 donors and added high-resolution HLA genotyping to investigate patterns of TCR occurrence. The number of donors typed differed by locus, with roughly 620-630 for A, B, C, DRB1 and DQB1, about 500 for DQA1, 600 to 610 for DPA1, and 400 to 490 for DPB1. The T cell repertoires of under 700 subjects were profiled by immunosequencing and related to cytomegalovirus serostatus. The study aimed to test whether signatures of past pathogen exposure could be identified by cataloging public T cell receptors. Among 398 genotyped donors of the cohort, an average of approximately 220,000 unique TCR beta nucleotide sequences was sequenced per donor, of which 15% to 20% were non-productive. High-throughput TCR immunosequencing, statistical association of individual TCRs with disease status, and machine learning were combined to predict cytomegalovirus infection status. Rather than drawing on any new phenotypic data, the later analysis identified candidate immune exposures from TCR beta sequences and the way those sequences occurred across donors. Because of strong linkage in the cohort, a handful of DR-DQ haplotypes were treated as single units for association and clustering. Roughly 300 gigabases of sequencing data and tens of millions of unique TCR sequences made up an early release that covered approximately 620 HLA-typed donors. Genome-wide SNP genotypes for about 55% of the roughly 670 donors were used in a later genetic analysis, which treated that subset as a discovery cohort. Alongside the repertoire data, information on donor age, sex, ethnicity and CMV serostatus was compiled. A separate validation cohort of 100 to 150 different subjects was used in addition to the 666-subject first cohort. To decide whether each TCR beta V gene segment behaved as functional or pseudogenic, an earlier analysis of over 500 of the donors relied on high-throughput TCR beta sequencing. Both class I and class II loci were covered by HLA typing, at four-digit resolution. All discovery cohort repertoires had been generated using a single sequencing platform.

With respect to this clone: Its recognized antigen is unknown. Per-base qualities were not stored, and no clone one base away is much larger.

What the study reported, not specific to this receptor: A further reported finding was that TCR beta sequences accurately predicted the HLA-A and HLA-B alleles for most subjects in the first cohort. Sequencing depth was assumed to be roughly uniform across donors in the presence/absence analyses, though that assumption may not hold. The 87-base-pair reads could not distinguish some IMGT-functional V segments, including TRBV6-2 and TRBV6-3, so those segments were excluded. Because some donors lacked HLA typing at each locus, the association tests relied only on the typed subset. A later analysis associated 16,951 TCR beta sequences with specific HLA alleles at a false discovery rate of 0.05. Strong co-occurrence of HLA alleles, especially DR and DQ, made assigning TCR associations to individual alleles difficult. Cytomegalovirus status was reported to be diagnosed by the classifier with high specificity and sensitivity in both the original and validation cohorts. A group of highly shared sequence variants was considered likely to be a technical artifact of the sequencing pipeline. An association between a missense DCLRE1C variant and V-gene and J-gene trimming of TCR beta chains was found in a later genetic analysis and replicated in an independent cohort. While some public TCRs were present in many individuals, most TCR sequences turned up only very rarely across donors. In a later analysis, HLA-associated TCR beta chains showed more clonal expansion and lower generation probabilities than non-associated chains that were equally common. The authors suggested that the approach could potentially be generalized to other disease states and immunological phenotypes. Only TCR beta chains were sequenced in this cohort, and the absence of alpha or paired-chain data limited detectable features. Immune exposure information for the cohort was limited to CMV serostatus. A later analysis found that most CMV-associated TCR beta chains appeared HLA-restricted, with HLA associations seemingly driven largely by CMV exposure. Correlated functional status among segregating V segments might reflect linkage disequilibrium, but an unknown experimental factor could not be ruled out. In a later analysis, the rate of TCR association differed among HLA loci, with DRB1 alleles having the most associated TCRs and HLA-C alleles having the fewest. Several of the top co-occurrence clusters appeared to be linked to parvovirus B19, influenza, CMV and Epstein-Barr virus, according to a later analysis. An earlier analysis of around 500 of the donors showed that most TCR beta V segments appeared in productive rearrangements either about 87% or about 30% of the time, which broadly matched IMGT annotations. According to a later genetic analysis, donors in an Asian-associated ancestry cluster had fewer N-insertions in productive TCRs than the roughly 670-donor mean. The earlier analysis of a few hundred of the donors excluded roughly 17 rarely observed V segments, including chromosome 9 orphons, because counts were too low. The study listed 150 to 200 TCR beta chains as associated with cytomegalovirus. A few of the identified cytomegalovirus-associated TCR beta chains were confirmed in vitro to be specific for cytomegalovirus antigens.

The library was obtained by the immunoSEQ multiplex PCR assay. The multiplex PCR relied on a mix of 60 forward primers for TCR Vbeta segments and 13 reverse primers for TCR Jbeta segments. Amplification of the CDR3 region of rearranged TCR beta genes was performed with a multiplex PCR assay on genomic DNA. On the Illumina HiSeq System, the amplified TCR beta libraries were sequenced as 87-base-pair reads. From the authors' description of their analysis: In a later analysis, approximately 74 million unique TCR beta chains were counted across the 650 to 700 repertoires, and about 10 million of these chains were shared by at least two donors. Raw reads were error-corrected and collapsed into unique sequences by a nearest-neighbor algorithm in which closely related sequences were merged to remove PCR and sequencing errors. V, D and J gene segments were assigned by aligning CDR3 sequences to IMGT reference sequences. For a sequence to be retained, a match of at least six nucleotides was required to both a V gene segment and a J gene segment. A rearrangement counted as productive if the CDR3 had no stop codons and remained in frame with V and J, and every other rearrangement counted as non-productive. Following IMGT convention, CDR3 was defined as the stretch from the second conserved V-encoded cysteine to the conserved J-encoded phenylalanine. In an earlier analysis of around 570 of the donors, sequences lacking an unambiguous match to a single V gene segment were excluded. An earlier analysis of fewer than 750 of the donors called V segments functional above 56.7% productive rearrangements and segregating when the between-donor standard deviation exceeded 5%. A statistical classification framework was built to diagnose cytomegalovirus status from the catalog of TCR beta chain sequences. V and J gene assignment, in a later analysis, came from comparing TCR nucleotide sequences with IMGT/GENE-DB human TR gene sequences. A later analysis assigned CDR3 sequences and most-parsimonious VDJ recombination scenarios with the TCRdist pipeline. A later analysis defined each TCR beta chain by its CDR3 amino acid sequence plus V-gene family, and excluded reads lacking a unique V-gene family. In a later analysis, fewer than 650 highly shared, low-generation-probability nucleotide sequences were removed to address suspected cross-contamination and a sequencing artifact. A later analysis calculated a clonal expansion index for each public chain from normalized within-repertoire ranks of inferred template counts. Generation probabilities in a later analysis came from a VDJ recombination model fitted to out-of-frame rearrangements, and those results were checked against IGoR. In a later analysis, hypergeometric tests were used to score TCR-TCR, TCR-HLA and TCR-CMV co-occurrence, with a repertoire-size bias correction applied to TCR pairs. A later analysis estimated false discovery rates by permuting HLA or CMV assignments 20 times. A later analysis grouped co-occurring TCRs with DBSCAN, adding TCRdist sequence similarity when clustering within HLA-allele-positive subsets. Repertoires with fewer than 30,000 or more than 120,000 public chains were left out of co-occurrence clustering, as were four to six repertoires with anomalous nucleotide sharing. TCRdb re-hosts the immuneACCESS table, in-frame sequences only. Its copies lack some clones; in the studies checked, an unresolved V gene accounts for under half of them, and the cause for the rest is not known. D and trimming were read from the DNA, whereas the V and J calls and clone size are those reported in that table. Here the sample has some 150,000 clones; less than 90% occur a single time. Of the sample, about 1.5% falls within the top ten clones.

The CDR3 starts with the cysteine, ends with the phenylalanine, and has 14 residues. The sequence is cut down to CDR3 DNA, 42 bases in frame from base 1. V sheds 2 bases and J sheds 2 bases, leaving 9 bases between their ends. Via the germline V gene, CDR1 is SGDLS and CDR2 YYNGEE. The cohort was made up of 650 to 700 healthy bone marrow donors. Cohort members were all nominally healthy when sampled, although unrecorded immune exposures were likely present. The donor was CMV seronegative and was included in the group of hundreds of seronegative cohort members. Every donor gave a peripheral blood sample, and the peripheral blood mononuclear cells from that sample were used for TCR beta sequencing. Genomic DNA was extracted from the blood cell samples with the Qiagen DNeasy Blood Extraction Kit.

Sequencing was done on a sample of PBMCs. The V gene is TRBV9 and the J gene is TRBJ2-3; no D segment can be confidently identified. The TCR comes from a man aged 40-50 years in good health and CMV-seronegative. The CDR3 has the sequence CASSVARFTDTQYF. The nucleotide sequence is TGTGCCAGCAGCGTTGCGCGGTTCACAGATACGCAGTATTTT. The reference TRBV9 and TRBJ2-3 proteins fill in what lies around the CDR3, so the full variable domain reads DSGVTQTPKHLITATGQRVTLRCSPRSGDLSVYWYQQSLDQGLQFLIQYYNGEERAKGNILERFSAQQFPDLHSELNLSSLELGDSALYFCASSVARFTDTQYFGPGTRLTVL.